This is a list of T cell receptor beta chains from one sample in a study of T-cell memory formation after mild COVID-19. TCRdb passed the 5' RACE reads through MiXCR, listing each CDR3 protein once. The sample records some 86,000 distinct CDR3 sequences, about 23% being singletons. The specimen sequenced was PBMCs or a T cell subset sorted from them (not recorded which). Every receptor here comes from a man younger than 35 who had mild COVID-19 (a few samples of this study predate the infection). Cell type and time point are not known. Both conserved end residues are part of each CDR3. D genes are given only for firm matches. Not all rows give a size; the values are once, few, many and, for expanded clones, a class.

J gene,clone size,D gene,CDR3 length,V gene,CDR3 DNA,CDR3 protein
TRBJ1-6,few,TRBD1,15,TRBV10-2,TGCGCCAGCAGTGGGCCGGGACAGGCTAATTCACCCCTCCACTTT,CASSGPGQANSPLHF
TRBJ1-2,-,-,11,TRBV29-1,TGCAGCGCCGAGGTGGGCTATGGCTACACCTTC,CSAEVGYGYTF
TRBJ1-3,once,-,17,TRBV20-1,TGCAGTGCTAGAGATTATGGGGCGTTCGTCTCTGGAAACACCATATATTTT,CSARDYGAFVSGNTIYF
TRBJ2-4,few,-,14,TRBV6-2/TRBV6-3,TGTGCCAGCAGTTACAGCCTAGCCAAAAACATTCAGTACTTC,CASSYSLAKNIQYF
TRBJ2-5,few,-,14,TRBV5-4,TGTGCCACCGCCGGGCGGGGAGATAAAGAGACCCAGTACTTC,CATAGRGDKETQYF
TRBJ2-1,-,TRBD1,15,TRBV28,TGTGCCAGCAGTTTGCGACAGGGGCCCTACAATGAGCAGTTCTTC,CASSLRQGPYNEQFF
TRBJ2-1,-,TRBD2,15,TRBV6-2/TRBV6-3,TGTGCCAGCCGTCCCCCGGGGGGTAACTACAATGAGCAGTTCTTC,CASRPPGGNYNEQFF
TRBJ1-2,few,-,12,TRBV4-1,TGCGCCAGCAGCCGAGAGGGACGTGGCTACACCTTC,CASSREGRGYTF
TRBJ2-7,once,-,13,TRBV20-1,TGCAGTGCTCTCTCTCCGGGCGCCTACGAGCAGTACTTC,CSALSPGAYEQYF
TRBJ2-6,-,-,13,TRBV6-5,TGTGCCAGCAAGGGCTCTGGGGCCAACGTCCTGACTTTC,CASKGSGANVLTF
TRBJ2-2,-,TRBD1,17,TRBV4-1,TGCGCCAGCAGCCAAGTCGGGATGGGACAGGGTGACGGGGAGCTGTTTTTT,CASSQVGMGQGDGELFF
TRBJ2-7,-,-,13,TRBV4-1,TGCGCCAGCAGCCAAGAACAGCGCTACGAGCAGTACTTC,CASSQEQRYEQYF
TRBJ2-1,few,-,15,TRBV7-9,TGTGCCAGCAGCTGGACGGTCCCCGGCAGAAATGAGCAGTTCTTC,CASSWTVPGRNEQFF
TRBJ2-5,-,TRBD2,15,TRBV9,TGTGCCAGCAGCTGGGGGGGGGACGACCAAGAGACCCAGTACTTC,CASSWGGDDQETQYF
TRBJ1-5,-,-,16,TRBV4-2,TGTGCCAGCAGCCCATCCCCCGGACTTAGCAATCAGCCCCAGCATTTT,CASSPSPGLSNQPQHF
TRBJ2-5,few,TRBD1,14,TRBV5-6,TGTGCCAGCAGCGGGACAGGGTCTCGGGAGACCCAGTACTTC,CASSGTGSRETQYF
TRBJ2-1,few,TRBD1,15,TRBV7-9,TGTGCCAGCAGCCCCGGACAGGGGAATTACAATGAGCAGTTCTTC,CASSPGQGNYNEQFF
TRBJ2-5,few,TRBD2,14,TRBV5-1,TGCGCCAGCAGCGATGCTAGCGGGGTAGAGACCCAGTACTTC,CASSDASGVETQYF
TRBJ2-2,few,-,13,TRBV6-2/TRBV6-3,TGTGCCAGCAGCCCCCCCGACACCGGGGAGCTGTTTTTT,CASSPPDTGELFF
TRBJ2-7,-,-,15,TRBV6-7,TGTGCCAGCACCATCGGTCTAGTCGCAAGCTACGAGCAGTACTTC,CASTIGLVASYEQYF
TRBJ2-1,few,TRBD2,18,TRBV7-2,TGTGCCAGCAGGGGAGGACTAGCGGGGTTGAGCTCCTACAATGAGCAGTTCTTC,CASRGGLAGLSSYNEQFF
TRBJ2-2,-,-,11,TRBV24-1,TGTGCCACCAAAGACACCGGGGAGCTGTTTTTT,CATKDTGELFF
TRBJ2-5,-,TRBD2,13,TRBV5-1,TGCGCCAGCACCCGGCTAGCGGAAGAGACCCAGTACTTC,CASTRLAEETQYF
TRBJ2-7,-,TRBD1,16,TRBV4-3,TGCGCCAGCAGCCAAGATCGGACAGGGTCGGCCTACGAGCAGTACTTC,CASSQDRTGSAYEQYF
TRBJ2-2,-,-,14,TRBV9,TGTGCCAGCAGCGCCTCCCAATACACCGGGGAGCTGTTTTTT,CASSASQYTGELFF
TRBJ2-1,-,-,13,TRBV6-4,TGTGCCAGCAGTGACTTTGGCGGCAATGAGCAGTTCTTC,CASSDFGGNEQFF
TRBJ1-2,few,-,12,TRBV25-1,TGTGCCAGCAGACAGGGACTGAATGGCTACACCTTC,CASRQGLNGYTF
TRBJ1-5,-,-,13,TRBV7-2,TGTGCCAGCAGCCCCACCAATTATCAGCCCCAGCATTTT,CASSPTNYQPQHF
TRBJ2-1,medium-sized,TRBD1,16,TRBV4-2,TGTGCCAGCAGCCAAGATGTAGGGACAGGGGGGCATGAGCAGTTCTTC,CASSQDVGTGGHEQFF
TRBJ1-2,few,-,15,TRBV12-5,TGTGCTAGTGGTTTGTTTGCAGGGGATAACTATGGCTACACCTTC,CASGLFAGDNYGYTF
TRBJ2-6,-,-,13,TRBV20-1,TGCAGTGCCCATTGGTCTGGGGCCAACGTCCTGACTTTC,CSAHWSGANVLTF
TRBJ2-1,-,-,13,TRBV12-3/TRBV12-4,TGTGCCAGCCTATCGGAAATCTACAATGAGCAGTTCTTC,CASLSEIYNEQFF
TRBJ2-4,few,-,12,TRBV28,TGTGCCAGCAGGCGTCCGGGAAACATTCAGTACTTC,CASRRPGNIQYF
TRBJ1-5,-,-,14,TRBV6-2/TRBV6-3,TGTGCCAGCAGTTACTCCGGGGGCAATCAGCCCCAGCATTTT,CASSYSGGNQPQHF
TRBJ2-3,-,-,12,TRBV6-2/TRBV6-3,TGTGCCAGCAGTCTGGTGGGGAATACGCAGTATTTT,CASSLVGNTQYF
TRBJ2-3,-,TRBD1,17,TRBV5-1,TGCGCCAGCAGCAAATCGACAGGGGGCTTAAGACCAGATACGCAGTATTTT,CASSKSTGGLRPDTQYF
TRBJ2-3,few,TRBD2,17,TRBV20-1,TGCAGTGCTAGAGATCTTGTAGCGGGGGTTAGCACAGATACGCAGTATTTT,CSARDLVAGVSTDTQYF
TRBJ2-5,few,-,11,TRBV20-1,TGCAGTGCTAGGGTCGGGGAGACCCAGTACTTC,CSARVGETQYF
TRBJ1-2,once,-,11,TRBV27,TGTGCCAGCAGTCCAGGGCATGGCTACACCTTC,CASSPGHGYTF
TRBJ2-7,few,TRBD1,15,TRBV5-1,TGCGCCAGCAGCTTCCGGGACAGGGCTTCTCACGAGCAGTACTTC,CASSFRDRASHEQYF
TRBJ2-1,-,-,14,TRBV4-3,TGCGCCAGCAGCCCACAGGACGAGTACAATGAGCAGTTCTTC,CASSPQDEYNEQFF
TRBJ1-2,-,-,13,TRBV10-3,TGTGCCATCAGTCAAACAGCCAACTATGGCTACACCTTC,CAISQTANYGYTF
TRBJ2-2,few,TRBD1,15,TRBV7-2,TGTGCCAGCAGCAGATGGACCAACAGGGGCGGGGAGCTGTTTTTT,CASSRWTNRGGELFF
TRBJ2-1,-,TRBD2,17,TRBV4-2,TGTGCCAGCAGCCAAGAAGGTGGGCTAGCGGGGGGCAATGAGCAGTTCTTC,CASSQEGGLAGGNEQFF
TRBJ2-1,few,-,15,TRBV6-5,TGTGCCAGCAGTTACGGGAGGGGGTCCTACAATGAGCAGTTCTTC,CASSYGRGSYNEQFF
TRBJ2-1,few,TRBD1,19,TRBV11-2,TGTGCCAGCAGCTTAGGGAGGGCCCGGGACAGGGCGTCCTACAATGAGCAGTTCTTC,CASSLGRARDRASYNEQFF
TRBJ2-3,-,-,14,TRBV7-9,TGTGCCAGCAGCTTACGGGGGGCTTGGGATACGCAGTATTTT,CASSLRGAWDTQYF
TRBJ2-1,many,TRBD1,16,TRBV18,TGTGCCAGCTCACTTAATCAGGGGGCGAAGTACAATGAGCAGTTCTTC,CASSLNQGAKYNEQFF
TRBJ2-2,-,-,16,TRBV7-3,TGTGCCAGCAGCCGAGGCCCCGCGGGGAACACCGGGGAGCTGTTTTTT,CASSRGPAGNTGELFF
TRBJ2-1,-,TRBD2,16,TRBV5-1,TGCGCCAGCAGCCCATTGGGGGGGGGGACGGACAATGAGCAGTTCTTC,CASSPLGGGTDNEQFF
TRBJ2-3,few,TRBD1,16,TRBV15,TGTGCCACCAGCAGTTTTGAGGGGGCTGAGGCAGATACGCAGTATTTT,CATSSFEGAEADTQYF
TRBJ2-3,-,-,14,TRBV20-1,TGCAGTGCTAGAGGGCAGGGGTATTCAGATACGCAGTATTTT,CSARGQGYSDTQYF
TRBJ1-4,-,-,16,TRBV6-6,TGTGCCAGCAGTTCGTACCGGGACGGGTGGGATGAAAAACTGTTTTTT,CASSSYRDGWDEKLFF
TRBJ2-3,-,TRBD2,15,TRBV7-2,TGTGCCAGCAGCTTACACGGGGGGGCCCCAGATACGCAGTATTTT,CASSLHGGAPDTQYF
TRBJ2-7,few,TRBD2,15,TRBV20-1,TGCAGTGCTAGAGGAGGGGAGGGGCCTACCTACGAGCAGTACTTC,CSARGGEGPTYEQYF
TRBJ2-1,-,-,13,TRBV14,TGTGCCAGCAGCCGCGGCGGGAACAATGAGCAGTTCTTC,CASSRGGNNEQFF
TRBJ1-1,few,-,14,TRBV12-3/TRBV12-4,TGTGCCAGCAGTTCCAGGGACATGTCGACTGAAGCTTTCTTT,CASSSRDMSTEAFF
TRBJ2-3,-,TRBD1,16,TRBV7-6,TGTGCCAGCAGCCCCCGACCGGGACAGGGCACAGATACGCAGTATTTT,CASSPRPGQGTDTQYF
TRBJ2-2,-,-,15,TRBV13,TGTGCCAGCAGCCTGACTACCAGGAACACCGGGGAGCTGTTTTTT,CASSLTTRNTGELFF
TRBJ1-1,few,-,15,TRBV7-9,TGTGCCAGCAGTCCCGTGGGGGGCTTGGTGACTGAAGCTTTCTTT,CASSPVGGLVTEAFF